This T cell receptor (beta chain) was observed in a study of blood T cells in healthy people across ages. With a J-beta primer mix and a sample-barcoded 5' primer, a second PCR ran about 6 to 11 cycles. One entry per CDR3 protein, called by TCRdb with MiXCR from the 5' RACE reads. The sample holds 550,000 to 750,000 distinct CDR3 sequences, roughly 21% seen once. V lost 4 bases and J lost 9, with 15 bases in between. CDR3 size: 13 residues. Per the germline V gene, CDR1 is SGHDT and CDR2 is YYEEEE. The sequencing sample was made of blood. The clonotype originates from a man between 65 and 80 years old in good health. The chain joins TRBV5-6 to TRBJ2-3; D possibly corresponds to TRBD1 (5 bases). Here the CDR3 reads CASSTSRTTTQYF. The CDR3 DNA follows: TGTGCCAGCAGCACCTCGCGGACAACGACGCAGTATTTT.